This TCR beta chain stems from a study of neoadjuvant anti-PD-1 for oral cavity cancer (dated by TCRdb to about 2021). In terms of the full investigation: Before curative-intent surgical resection, most patients were given three to four biweekly doses of nivolumab at 3 mg/kg. For patients who did not progress, a fourth nivolumab dose was given around day 43, followed by definitive surgical resection on days 50-56. Under RECIST 1.1, patients with complete response, partial response or stable disease were classed as responders, and patients with progression were classed as non-responders. An approximately 30% response rate was observed in the parent correlative cohort, in which more than ten patients were included. Findings and caveats that apply to the study as a whole: The TCR analyses had only a few patients in each response group, and the authors called for validation in larger cohorts. After neoadjuvant nivolumab, significantly higher T cell clonality (Gini index) was found within PBMCs in non-responders than in responders. Higher pretreatment blood TCRbeta clonality and lower post-treatment tumor TCRbeta clonality were correlated with higher pretreatment blood Treg/Th17 ratios.

For deep sequencing of PBMC libraries, mostly about 480 ng of input genomic DNA was used, and six replicates were run per sample. The immunoSEQ hsTCRbeta kit was used to prepare TCRbeta libraries, following the manufacturer's instructions. The completed libraries were mixed into a single pool at 3 nM, then sequenced with an Illumina NovaSeq 6000 S4 flow cell. From the authors' description of their analysis: The immunoSEQ Analyzer handled quality control and preprocessing of the raw data. The analysis was limited to productive rearrangements, and each clonotype was defined by a unique CDR3 amino acid sequence. Repertoire clonality was estimated as the Gini-Simpson index, which was calculated using the R package tcR. Student's t test was used to compare Gini indices, and Pearson correlation was used to assess associations with tumor size change. What TCRdb holds here is the immuneACCESS table cut down to in-frame rearrangements. Part of the clones is not present; checked against another copy, under half of the missing clones reflect an unresolved V gene, and the others are unexplained. V and J calls and clone size are those listed in that table; D and trimming were worked out from the DNA. The sample table records 11,000 to 15,000 clones; about 75% of these occur just once. Together, the top ten hold roughly 2% of the sample.

This sample's time point label indicates: after neoadjuvant nivolumab, at surgical resection. The patients had newly diagnosed stage II-IVA oral cavity squamous cell carcinoma and had not received any prior systemic or radiation treatment. The cohort was made up of patients with locally advanced, HPV-negative oral cavity squamous cell carcinoma. Peripheral blood mononuclear cells were analyzed directly and were not maintained or expanded in culture. The samples were drawn from a longitudinal correlative study tied to a single-arm phase II trial testing neoadjuvant nivolumab in oral cavity squamous cell carcinoma. Subject-matched pre- and post-treatment PBMCs and tumors from three responders and three non-responders underwent genomic DNA-based TCRbeta sequencing. Peripheral blood mononuclear cells were collected before nivolumab treatment and were collected again after treatment, at the time of surgery. The Maxwell RSC DNA from Cells kit was used to isolate genomic DNA from PBMCs.

For this clone: Which antigen it targets is not known. Base quality data are lacking; no much larger clone is found one base away.

CDR1 is given as MNHEY and CDR2 as SMNVEV, both from the germline V gene (reference sequence). The junction shows trimming of 4 bases on V and 4 bases on J, and the gene matches do not reach 10 bases of it. The CDR3 has 16 amino acids, counting the end cysteine and phenylalanine. Just the 48-base CDR3 DNA is kept, in frame starting at base 1. The sequencing here drew on PBMCs, taken after nivolumab (anti-PD-1) treatment. This clonotype was obtained from a person aged 35-80 years with oral cavity squamous cell carcinoma. The rearranged chain carries TRBV27 and TRBJ1-2; TRBD1 agrees with 9 junctional bases. CDR3 loop: CASSSTGGERIYGYTF. The DNA is TGTGCCAGCAGTTCTACAGGGGGCGAGAGAATCTATGGCTACACCTTC.